Given below is one T cell receptor (beta chain) in context. Its specificity is not known. PCR was performed using 60 Vbeta and 13 Jbeta primers. Here immunoSEQ multiplex PCR was the method, and the copy in TCRdb shows in-frame clones only, minus some. The repertoire holds around 180,000 clones, with around 80% as singletons. This entry is derived from a study of cytomegalovirus exposure and HLA in healthy donors. The CDR3 contains 14 residues. CDR1 is SEHNR, CDR2 FQNEAQ, per germline (reference sequence). Points from the study as a whole: Among donors in an Asian-associated ancestry cluster, a later analysis reportedly found fewer N-insertions than the roughly 670-donor mean. By a later analysis, the bulk of CMV-associated TCR beta chains appeared HLA-restricted.

The chain joins TRBV7-9 to TRBJ2-5; 7 bases map to TRBD1. The end of the DNA is better explained by TRBJ2-7, so the J call may be wrong. Material: PBMCs. The sequence was collected from a man aged 18 to 35 in good health and CMV-seronegative. The CDR3 reads CASSPRQGNYEQYF. The CDR3 DNA reads as TGTGCCAGCAGCCCCAGACAGGGAAACTACGAGCAGTACTTC.